This T cell receptor (beta chain) is drawn from a study of CXCR3-negative and CXCR3-positive naive CD8 T cells. About the study: Sequencing gave about 135 million TRB reads overall, about 1.5 +/- 0.3 million per library.

Study-wide results and limits: PBMCs showed partially decreased CXCR3 expression after cryopreservation, and most assays used fresh PBMCs. TRB CDR3s were more hydrophobic in CXCR3-positive than in CXCR3-negative naive cells.

The authors prepared UMI-labeled TRB cDNA libraries by 5' RACE. TCRdb reprocessed the 5' RACE reads; each CDR3 protein has one entry and no DNA is given. The sample's table shows around 60,000 distinct CDR3 sequences. Those CD8+ T cells considered naive were CD45RO-CCR7+CD27+CD95-. In regard to this clonotype: The antigen remains undetermined.

The germline gives CDR1 SEHNR, CDR2 FQNEAQ (reference sequence). CDR3 length equals 13 residues. The sequencing sample was made of naive CXCR3+ CD8+ T cells from blood. This sample's subset: CD45RO-CCR7+CD27+CD95- naive CD8+ T cells expressing CXCR3 (TNR3+). The genes are TRBV7-9 and TRBJ1-1; checking the TCRdb D call of TRBD1 is not possible without DNA. This receptor was identified in a human donor in good health. Some clones in this sample may be carry-over from other donors' samples. The CDR3 loop is CASSPGLGTEAFF.